These T cell receptor beta chains were read from a single sample in a study of T-cell reconstitution after alpha-beta-depleted transplantation in children. TCRdb reprocessed the PCR reads via MiXCR and lists one record per CDR3 protein. The sample contains around 580,000 distinct CDR3 sequences, 23% of which appear only once. Sequencing used PBMCs, mostly from graft donor cells, obtained 360 days after TCRalphabeta/CD19-depleted stem cell transplant. These receptors were obtained from a boy younger than two who had a stem cell transplant for acute myeloid leukemia, so the T cells may come from the graft donor. Both conserved end residues are part of each CDR3. Each record gives: V gene, J gene, CDR3 protein.

TRBV4-1,TRBJ2-5,CASSQGWEYETQYF
TRBV28,TRBJ1-5,CASSLKWTSRNQPQHF
TRBV20-1,TRBJ2-5,CSALAGDQETQYF
TRBV12-3/TRBV12-4,TRBJ1-5,CASSLLSRNQPQHF
TRBV12-3/TRBV12-4,TRBJ1-1,CASSLARREQGSSEAFF
TRBV6-2/TRBV6-3,TRBJ2-7,CASTDGATGYEQYF
TRBV5-1,TRBJ1-1,CASSSSTFEAFF
TRBV20-1,TRBJ1-1,CSAGGQGGSQDTEAFF
TRBV4-3,TRBJ2-7,CASSHRDIGAYEQYF
TRBV24-1,TRBJ2-6,CATSDRHTGANVLTF
TRBV29-1,TRBJ1-3,CSVLIRSPGNTIYF
TRBV3-1,TRBJ2-1,CASSHNHNEQFF
TRBV11-2,TRBJ2-3,CASSLFGSGVDPTDTQYF
TRBV15,TRBJ2-1,CATSREGYVGVLKSNEQFF
TRBV12-3/TRBV12-4,TRBJ1-5,CASRQGVTQPQHF
TRBV20-1,TRBJ2-5,CSGSSRRETQYF
TRBV25-1,TRBJ1-1,CASTNRGKNTEAFF
TRBV7-7,TRBJ2-2,CASSSLQGGELFF
TRBV6-5,TRBJ1-6,CASTLDSPLHF
TRBV28,TRBJ2-3,CASSTDRDVTQYF
TRBV4-1,TRBJ2-2,CASSQGRYHRGRPDGELFF
TRBV20-1,TRBJ2-7,CSASTLQGSYEQYF
TRBV5-1,TRBJ2-1,CASSLRAGAWSVDEQFF
TRBV6-2/TRBV6-3,TRBJ1-1,CASRQGEAFF
TRBV4-3,TRBJ1-1,CASSQEGVTEAFF
TRBV5-1,TRBJ2-1,CASSARDWGVGEQFF
TRBV12-3/TRBV12-4,TRBJ2-1,CASSSGGTSGQNEQFF
TRBV18,TRBJ2-1,CASSPLPQSRNEQFF
TRBV20-1,TRBJ1-5,CSVWAADYSNQPQHF
TRBV28,TRBJ2-2,CASSHRTGPNTGELFF
TRBV7-2,TRBJ1-5,CASSWTWGSNQPQHF
TRBV12-3/TRBV12-4,TRBJ2-7,CASSTGTGRYEQYF
TRBV20-1,TRBJ1-4,CSARRGRLFF